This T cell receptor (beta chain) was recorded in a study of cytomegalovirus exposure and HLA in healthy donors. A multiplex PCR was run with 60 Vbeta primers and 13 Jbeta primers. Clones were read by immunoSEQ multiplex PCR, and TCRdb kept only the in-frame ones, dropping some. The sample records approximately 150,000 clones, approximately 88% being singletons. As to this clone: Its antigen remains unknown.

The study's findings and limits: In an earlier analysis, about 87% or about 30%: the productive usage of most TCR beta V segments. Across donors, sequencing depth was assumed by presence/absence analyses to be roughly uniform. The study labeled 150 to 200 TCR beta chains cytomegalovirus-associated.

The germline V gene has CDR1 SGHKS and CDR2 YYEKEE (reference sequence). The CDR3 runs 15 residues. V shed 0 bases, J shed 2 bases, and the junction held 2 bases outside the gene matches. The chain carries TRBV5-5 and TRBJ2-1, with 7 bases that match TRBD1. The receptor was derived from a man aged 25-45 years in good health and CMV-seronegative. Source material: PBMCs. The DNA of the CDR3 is TGTGCCAGCAGCTTGGCCGGGACAGCCTACAATGAGCAGTTCTTC. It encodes CASSLAGTAYNEQFF. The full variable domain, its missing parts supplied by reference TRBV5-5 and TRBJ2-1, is DAGVTQSPTHLIKTRGQQVTLRCSPISGHKSVSWYQQVLGQGPQFIFQYYEKEERGRGNFPDRFSARQFPNYSSELNVNALLLGDSALYLCASSLAGTAYNEQFFGPGTRLTVL.